The 5 T cell receptor beta chains in this list originate from one sample, sequenced in a study of T-cell reconstitution after alpha-beta-depleted transplantation in children. TCRbeta library construction was performed incorporating unique molecular identifiers. In TCRdb, the PCR reads were re-called with MiXCR into one record per CDR3 protein. Among about 540,000 distinct CDR3 sequences listed, around 20% were seen once. Sequenced material: PBMCs from the stem cell graft donor, taken from the stem cell graft. The origin of the receptors is a human donor who donated a stem cell graft to a child with acute lymphoblastic leukemia.

This sequence joins TRBV9 and TRBJ1-4; 9 positions match TRBD1. With V trimmed by 4 bases and J by 8 bases, 15 bases remained unmatched. The CDR3 is 17 amino acids. CDR1 is SGDLS and CDR2 is YYNGEE in the germline V gene. The CDR3: CASSPYPAGTGYEKLFF. As DNA, the CDR3 is TGTGCCAGCAGCCCTTACCCTGCCGGGACAGGGTACGAAAAACTGTTTTTT.

This clonotype has ten or more counts. The rearrangement uses TRBV9 and TRBJ2-1; D unclear. The CDR3 totals 16 residues. From germline, CDR1 is SGDLS and CDR2 YYNGEE. V gave up 0 bases and J gave up 1 base, with 11 bases separating them. This chain's CDR3 is CASSVGLGLSYNEQFF. The CDR3 bases are TGTGCCAGCAGCGTAGGTCTGGGGTTGTCCTACAATGAGCAGTTCTTC.

The J gene is TRBJ2-2, the V gene TRBV5-1; possible D gene TRBD2, 5 bases. V lost 4 bases, J lost 2 bases, and 15 bases lay in between. The CDR3 is made up of 16 amino acids. Germline V gene sequence: CDR1 SGHRS, CDR2 YFSETQ. CDR3: CASSPPLASNTGELFF. CDR3 DNA: TGCGCCAGCAGCCCCCCCCTAGCTTCCAACACCGGGGAGCTGTTTTTT.

This clonotype was found a few times. V is TRBV20-1 and J is TRBJ2-1; D call uncertain. From germline, CDR1 is DFQATT and CDR2 SNEGSKA (reference sequence). The ends were cut back, 3 bases at V and 8 bases at J, with 5 bases in the middle. The length of the CDR3 is 10 residues. Here the CDR3 DNA reads TGCAGTGCTAGTCGCCATGAGCAGTTCTTC. Translation: CSASRHEQFF.

This clonotype was detected a few times. The chain is built from TRBV11-2 and TRBJ2-3, with 14 bases matching TRBD2. J lost 6 bases, V lost 4 bases, and 6 bases had no gene match. Germline values: CDR1 SGHAT, CDR2 FQNNGV. CDR3 length: 16 amino acids. The CDR3 is CASSSGLAGVGDTQYF. In DNA, the CDR3 is TGTGCCAGCAGCTCGGGACTAGCGGGAGTAGGGGATACGCAGTATTTT.